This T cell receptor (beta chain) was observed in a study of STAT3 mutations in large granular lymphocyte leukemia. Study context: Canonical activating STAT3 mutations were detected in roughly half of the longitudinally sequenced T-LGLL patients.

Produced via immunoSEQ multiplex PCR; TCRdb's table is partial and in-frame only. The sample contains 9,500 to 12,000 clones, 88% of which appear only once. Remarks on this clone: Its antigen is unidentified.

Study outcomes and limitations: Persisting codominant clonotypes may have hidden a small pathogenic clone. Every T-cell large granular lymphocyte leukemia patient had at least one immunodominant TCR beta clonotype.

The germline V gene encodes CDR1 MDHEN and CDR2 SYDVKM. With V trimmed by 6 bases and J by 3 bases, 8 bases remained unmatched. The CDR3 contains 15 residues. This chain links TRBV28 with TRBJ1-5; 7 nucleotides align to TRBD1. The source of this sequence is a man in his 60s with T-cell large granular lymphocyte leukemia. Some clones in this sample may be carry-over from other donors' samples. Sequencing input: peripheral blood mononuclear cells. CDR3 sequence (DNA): TGTGCCAGCAGCAACGGACAGGTAATCAATCAGCCCCAGCATTTT. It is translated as CASSNGQVINQPQHF.